This T cell receptor beta chain was sequenced in a study of regulatory dendritic cells for organ transplantation. Study information: Day 6 dendritic cell cultures were stimulated with LPS. Findings of the study overall: Naive T cells showed high diversity, memory cells less, memory CD8+ least. The most alloreactive TCR clonotypes were found in resting memory CD8+ cells. Memory CD8+ clonal expansion seemed more limited with regulatory than mature dendritic cells.

V lost 7 bases to trimming and J lost 8 bases; unmatched junction nucleotides: 1. The germline CDR1 and CDR2 sequences are SGHTA and FQGTGA. This CDR3 contains 11 residues. Worth noting for this clone: The antigen is unknown.

CFSE-labeled sorted T cells met regulatory or mature dendritic cells for over 4 days. Some clones are missing from TCRdb's copy, which holds only in-frame ones; the method was immunoSEQ multiplex PCR. The sample has about 12,000 clones, 75% to 80% seen once. The chain joins TRBV7-3 to TRBJ2-2; 7 nucleotides line up with TRBD1. This receptor was taken from a human donor in good health. Input material: naive CD8+ T cells from blood cultured with regulatory dendritic cells. Subset meaning: CD45RA+ naive T cells. CDR3 sequence: CASKGAGELFF. The CDR3 nucleotides are TGTGCCAGCAAGGGGGCTGGGGAGCTGTTTTTT. Filled out from reference TRBV7-3 and TRBJ2-2, the complete variable domain reads GAGVSQTPSNKVTEKGKYVELRCDPISGHTALYWYRQSLGQGPEFLIYFQGTGAADDSGLPNDRFFAVRPEGSVSTLKIQRTERGDSAVYLCASKGAGELFFGEGSRLTVL.